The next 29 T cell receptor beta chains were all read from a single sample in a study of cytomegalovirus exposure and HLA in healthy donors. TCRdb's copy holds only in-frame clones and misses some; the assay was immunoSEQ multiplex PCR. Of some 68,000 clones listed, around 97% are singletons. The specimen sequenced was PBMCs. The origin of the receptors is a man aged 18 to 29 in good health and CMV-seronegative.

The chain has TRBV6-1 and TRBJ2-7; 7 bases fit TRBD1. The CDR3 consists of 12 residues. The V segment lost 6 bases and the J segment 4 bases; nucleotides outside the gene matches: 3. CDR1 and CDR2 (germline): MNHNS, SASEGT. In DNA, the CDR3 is TGTGCCAGCAGCCAGACAGGGTACGAGCAGTACTTC. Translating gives CASSQTGYEQYF.

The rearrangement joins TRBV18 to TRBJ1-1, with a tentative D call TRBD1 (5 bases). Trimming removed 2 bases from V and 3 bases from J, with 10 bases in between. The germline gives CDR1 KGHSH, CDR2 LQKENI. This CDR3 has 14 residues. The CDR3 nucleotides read TGTGCCAGCTCACCAAGGACACGAGACACTGAAGCTTTCTTT. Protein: CASSPRTRDTEAFF.

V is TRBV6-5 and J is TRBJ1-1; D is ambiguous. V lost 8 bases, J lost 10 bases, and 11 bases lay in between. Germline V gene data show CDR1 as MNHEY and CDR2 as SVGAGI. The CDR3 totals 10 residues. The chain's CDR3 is CASDYGVAFF. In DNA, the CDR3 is TGTGCCAGCGACTACGGGGTAGCTTTCTTT.

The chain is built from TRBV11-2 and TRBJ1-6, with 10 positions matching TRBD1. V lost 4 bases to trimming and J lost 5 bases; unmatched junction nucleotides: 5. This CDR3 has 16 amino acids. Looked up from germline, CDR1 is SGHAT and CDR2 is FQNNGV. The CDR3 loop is CASSYGTGADNSPLHF. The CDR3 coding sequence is TGTGCCAGCAGCTACGGGACAGGGGCCGATAATTCACCCCTCCACTTT.

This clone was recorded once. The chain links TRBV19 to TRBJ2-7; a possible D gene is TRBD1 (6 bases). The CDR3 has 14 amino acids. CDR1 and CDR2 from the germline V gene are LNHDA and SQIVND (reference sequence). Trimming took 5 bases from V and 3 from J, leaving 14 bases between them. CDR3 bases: TGTGCCAGTAGTTCCCGAGGGACACTCTACGAGCAGTACTTC. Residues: CASSSRGTLYEQYF.

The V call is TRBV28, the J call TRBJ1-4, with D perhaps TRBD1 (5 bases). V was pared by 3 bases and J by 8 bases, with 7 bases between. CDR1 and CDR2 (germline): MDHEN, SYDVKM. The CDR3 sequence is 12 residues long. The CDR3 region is CASSFRAEKLFF. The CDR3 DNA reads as TGTGCCAGCAGTTTCAGGGCCGAAAAACTGTTTTTT. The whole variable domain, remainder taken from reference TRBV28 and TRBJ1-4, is DVKVTQSSRYLVKRTGEKVFLECVQDMDHENMFWYRQDPGLGLRLIYFSYDVKMKEKGDIPEGYSVSREKKERFSLILESASTNQTSMYLCASSFRAEKLFFGSGTQLSVL.

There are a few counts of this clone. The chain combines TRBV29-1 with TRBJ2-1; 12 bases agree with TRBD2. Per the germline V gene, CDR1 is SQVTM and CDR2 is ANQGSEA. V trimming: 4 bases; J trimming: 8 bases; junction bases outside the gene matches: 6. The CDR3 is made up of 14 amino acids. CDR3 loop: CSVGETSGSDEQFF. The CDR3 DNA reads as TGCAGCGTTGGAGAGACTAGCGGGAGCGATGAGCAGTTCTTC.

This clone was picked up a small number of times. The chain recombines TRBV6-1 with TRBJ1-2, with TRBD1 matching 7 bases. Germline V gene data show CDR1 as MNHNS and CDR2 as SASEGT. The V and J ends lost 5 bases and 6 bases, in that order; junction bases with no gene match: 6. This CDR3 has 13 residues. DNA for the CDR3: TGTGCCAGCAGTATTACAGGGGACGATGGCTACACCTTC. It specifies CASSITGDDGYTF.

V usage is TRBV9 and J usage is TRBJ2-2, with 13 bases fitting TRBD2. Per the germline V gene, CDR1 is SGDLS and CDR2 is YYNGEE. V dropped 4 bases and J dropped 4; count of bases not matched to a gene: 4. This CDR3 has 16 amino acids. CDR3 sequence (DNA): TGTGCCAGCAGCTTTACTAGCGGGAGGGGCACCGGGGAGCTGTTTTTT. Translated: CASSFTSGRGTGELFF. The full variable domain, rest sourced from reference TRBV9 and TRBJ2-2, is DSGVTQTPKHLITATGQRVTLRCSPRSGDLSVYWYQQSLDQGLQFLIQYYNGEERAKGNILERFSAQQFPDLHSELNLSSLELGDSALYFCASSFTSGRGTGELFFGEGSRLTVL.

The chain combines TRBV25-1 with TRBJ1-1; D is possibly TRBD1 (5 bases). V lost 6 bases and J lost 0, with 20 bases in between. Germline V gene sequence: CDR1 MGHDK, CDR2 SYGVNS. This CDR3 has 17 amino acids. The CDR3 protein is CASSSIHGGELNTEAFF. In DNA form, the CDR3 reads TGTGCCAGCAGCTCCATTCATGGGGGGGAGCTGAACACTGAAGCTTTCTTT.

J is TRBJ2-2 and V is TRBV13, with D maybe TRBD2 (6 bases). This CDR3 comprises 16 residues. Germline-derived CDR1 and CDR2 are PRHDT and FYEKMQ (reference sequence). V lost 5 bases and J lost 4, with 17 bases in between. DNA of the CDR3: TGTGCCAGCAGCCAGCCTGGAGGGGTTGCCACCGGGGAGCTGTTTTTT. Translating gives CASSQPGGVATGELFF.

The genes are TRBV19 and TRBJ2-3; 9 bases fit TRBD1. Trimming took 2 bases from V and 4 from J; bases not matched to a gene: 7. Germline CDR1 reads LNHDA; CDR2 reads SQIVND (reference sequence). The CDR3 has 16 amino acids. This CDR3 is CASSIQPGQGADTQYF. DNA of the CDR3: TGTGCCAGTAGTATACAGCCGGGACAGGGCGCAGATACGCAGTATTTT. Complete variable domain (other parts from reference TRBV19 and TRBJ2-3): DGGITQSPKYLFRKEGQNVTLSCEQNLNHDAMYWYRQDPGQGLRLIYYSQIVNDFQKGDIAEGYSVSREKKESFPLTVTSAQKNPTAFYLCASSIQPGQGADTQYFGPGTRLTVL.

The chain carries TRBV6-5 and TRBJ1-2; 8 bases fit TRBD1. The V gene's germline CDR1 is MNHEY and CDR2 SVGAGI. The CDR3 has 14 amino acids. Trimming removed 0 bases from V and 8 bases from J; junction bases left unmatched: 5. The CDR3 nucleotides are TGTGCCAGCAGTTACTCAACAGGGGGTGGCGGCTACACCTTC. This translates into CASSYSTGGGGYTF.

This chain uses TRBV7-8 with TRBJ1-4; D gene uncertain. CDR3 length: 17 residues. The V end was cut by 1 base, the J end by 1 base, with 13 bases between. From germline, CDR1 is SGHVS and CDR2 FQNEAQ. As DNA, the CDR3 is TGTGCCAGCAGCTTAGTTGCCGGAGGTGGAACTAATGAAAAACTGTTTTTT. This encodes CASSLVAGGGTNEKLFF.

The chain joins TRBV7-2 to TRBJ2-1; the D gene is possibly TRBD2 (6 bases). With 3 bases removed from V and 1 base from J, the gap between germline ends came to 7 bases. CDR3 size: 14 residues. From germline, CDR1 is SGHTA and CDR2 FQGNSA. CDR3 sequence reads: CASSLAGSYNEQFF. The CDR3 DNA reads TGTGCCAGCAGCTTGGCGGGGTCCTACAATGAGCAGTTCTTC.

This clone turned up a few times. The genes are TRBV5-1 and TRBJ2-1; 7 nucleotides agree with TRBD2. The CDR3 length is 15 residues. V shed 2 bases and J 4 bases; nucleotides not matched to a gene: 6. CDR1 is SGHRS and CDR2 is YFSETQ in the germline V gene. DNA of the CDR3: TGCGCCAGCAGCTTTGGGGGAGGGCGGTACAATGAGCAGTTCTTC. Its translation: CASSFGGGRYNEQFF.

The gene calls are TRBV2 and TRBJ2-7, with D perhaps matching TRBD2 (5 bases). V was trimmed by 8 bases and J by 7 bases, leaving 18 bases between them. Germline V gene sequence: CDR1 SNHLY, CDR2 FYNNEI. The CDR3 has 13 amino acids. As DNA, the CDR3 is TGTGCCAGCCTGGGCGGAGGCCGACTAGAGCAGTACTTC. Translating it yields CASLGGGRLEQYF.

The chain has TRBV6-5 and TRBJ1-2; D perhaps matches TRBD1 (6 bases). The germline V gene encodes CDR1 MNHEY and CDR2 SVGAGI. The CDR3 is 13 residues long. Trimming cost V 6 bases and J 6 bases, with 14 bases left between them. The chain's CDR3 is CASRFPGVDGYTF. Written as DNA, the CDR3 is TGTGCCAGCAGATTCCCAGGGGTCGATGGCTACACCTTC.

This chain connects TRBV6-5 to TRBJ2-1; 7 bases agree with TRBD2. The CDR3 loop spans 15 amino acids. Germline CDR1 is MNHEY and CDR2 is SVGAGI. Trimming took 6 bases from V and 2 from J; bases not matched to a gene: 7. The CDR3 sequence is CASSSTSDPYNEQFF. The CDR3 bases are TGTGCCAGCAGCTCAACTAGCGATCCCTACAATGAGCAGTTCTTC.

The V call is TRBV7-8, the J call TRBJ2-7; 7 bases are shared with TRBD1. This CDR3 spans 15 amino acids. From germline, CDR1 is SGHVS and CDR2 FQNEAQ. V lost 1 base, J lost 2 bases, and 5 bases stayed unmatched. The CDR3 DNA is TGTGCCAGCAGCTTAGGGGGACAGTATACCTACGAGCAGTACTTC. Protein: CASSLGGQYTYEQYF.

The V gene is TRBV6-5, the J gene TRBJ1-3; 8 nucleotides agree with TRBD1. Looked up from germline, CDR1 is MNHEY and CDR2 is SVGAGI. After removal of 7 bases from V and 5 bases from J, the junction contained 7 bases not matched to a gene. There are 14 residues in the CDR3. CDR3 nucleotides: TGTGCCAGCACCTCCAGGACAGGGCGAAACACCATATATTTT. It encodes CASTSRTGRNTIYF.

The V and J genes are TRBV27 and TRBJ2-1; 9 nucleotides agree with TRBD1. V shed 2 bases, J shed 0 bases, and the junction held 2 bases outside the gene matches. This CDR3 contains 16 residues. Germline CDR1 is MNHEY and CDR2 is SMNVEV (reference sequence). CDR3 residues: CASSLRTGVSYNEQFF. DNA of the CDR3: TGTGCCAGCAGTTTAAGGACAGGGGTCTCCTACAATGAGCAGTTCTTC.

CDR3 sequence: CAISESKGQGAEAFF. In DNA form, the CDR3 reads TGTGCCATCAGTGAGTCAAAGGGACAGGGGGCAGAAGCTTTCTTT. The V call is TRBV10-3, the J call TRBJ1-1; the match to TRBD1 covers 12 bases. The CDR3 contains 15 residues. Trimming removed 0 bases from V and 8 bases from J; junction bases left unmatched: 4. Germline CDR1 reads ENHRY; CDR2 reads SYGVKD.

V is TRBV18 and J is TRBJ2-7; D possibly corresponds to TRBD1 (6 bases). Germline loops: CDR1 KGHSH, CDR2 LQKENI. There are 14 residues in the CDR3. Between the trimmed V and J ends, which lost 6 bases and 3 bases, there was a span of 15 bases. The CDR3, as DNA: TGTGCCAGCTCTCCCGGGACACGCCTCTACGAGCAGTACTTC. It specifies CASSPGTRLYEQYF.

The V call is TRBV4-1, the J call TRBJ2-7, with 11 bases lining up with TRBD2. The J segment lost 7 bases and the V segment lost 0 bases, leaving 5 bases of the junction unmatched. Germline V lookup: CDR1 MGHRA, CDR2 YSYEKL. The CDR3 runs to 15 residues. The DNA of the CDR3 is TGCGCCAGCAGCCAAGAACTAGCGGGGGCCCCTGAGCAGTACTTC. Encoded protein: CASSQELAGAPEQYF.

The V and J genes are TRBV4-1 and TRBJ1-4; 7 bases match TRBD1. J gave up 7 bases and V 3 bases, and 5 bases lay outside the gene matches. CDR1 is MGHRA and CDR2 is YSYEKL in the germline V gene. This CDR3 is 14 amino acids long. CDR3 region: CASSQDRYGEKLFF. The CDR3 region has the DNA TGCGCCAGCAGCCAGGACAGGTACGGTGAAAAACTGTTTTTT.

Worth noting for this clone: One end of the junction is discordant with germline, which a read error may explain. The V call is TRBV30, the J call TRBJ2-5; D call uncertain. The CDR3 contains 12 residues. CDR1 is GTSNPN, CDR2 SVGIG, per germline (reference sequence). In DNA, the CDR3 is TGTGCCTGGAGTGTACAGCAAGCGACCCAGTACTTC. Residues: CAWSVQQATQYF.

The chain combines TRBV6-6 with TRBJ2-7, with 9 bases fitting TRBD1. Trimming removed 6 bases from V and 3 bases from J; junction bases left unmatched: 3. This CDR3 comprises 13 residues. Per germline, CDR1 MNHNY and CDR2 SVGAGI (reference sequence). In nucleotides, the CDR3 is TGTGCCAGCAGACGGGACAGGGTCTACGAGCAGTACTTC. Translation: CASRRDRVYEQYF.

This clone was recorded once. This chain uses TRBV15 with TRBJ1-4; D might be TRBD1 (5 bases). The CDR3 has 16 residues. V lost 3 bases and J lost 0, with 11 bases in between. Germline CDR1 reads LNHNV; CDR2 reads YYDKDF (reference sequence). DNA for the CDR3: TGTGCCACCAGCAGGGACAATTACGCAACTAATGAAAAACTGTTTTTT. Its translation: CATSRDNYATNEKLFF.